These T cell receptor beta chains were read from a single sample in a study of identical twins. TCRdb reprocessed the 5' RACE reads via MiXCR and lists one record per CDR3 protein. The sample lists 600,000 to 850,000 distinct CDR3 sequences, approximately 18% seen once, with 10% to 15% in the top ten. A further study also used this sample, focusing on T cells expressing NK-cell markers.

Material: PBMCs. These receptors were obtained from a woman between 18 and 29 years old in good health. Each CDR3 is given with its conserved first and last residue. D genes are given only for firm matches. Expanded clones are given a class, and other clones once, few, many or no size at all.

D gene	clone size	J gene	V gene	CDR3 DNA	CDR3 protein
TRBD2	few	TRBJ2-1	TRBV4-3	TGCGCCAGCAGCCCGGGGGGGGTCGGGGACAATGAGCAGTTCTTC	CASSPGGVGDNEQFF
TRBD2	few	TRBJ2-1	TRBV5-1	TGCGCCAGCAGCTCGGGAGGGGCGCTCTACAATGAGCAGTTCTTC	CASSSGGALYNEQFF
TRBD1	many	TRBJ2-1	TRBV7-8	TGTGCCAGCAGCTGGAGGACAGGGGTCCACAATGAGCAGTTCTTC	CASSWRTGVHNEQFF
TRBD2	-	TRBJ2-7	TRBV4-3	TGCGCCAGCAGCCAAGATCGTAGCGGGAGCGTCCTCTCCTACGAGCAGTACTTC	CASSQDRSGSVLSYEQYF
-	-	TRBJ2-1	TRBV19	TGTGCCAGTAGTAGGTATACAGGGACCACCTACAATGAGCAGTTCTTC	CASSRYTGTTYNEQFF
TRBD1	many	TRBJ2-3	TRBV5-5	TGTGCCAGCAGTGCCGTCAGGGGGATCACAGATACGCAGTATTTT	CASSAVRGITDTQYF
-	many	TRBJ1-5	TRBV19	TGTGCCAGTAGTAGGGCAGGGAATAGCAATCAGCCCCAGCATTTT	CASSRAGNSNQPQHF
-	few	TRBJ2-4	TRBV27	TGTGCCAGCAGTTTATTGCCTTCGGGTCCGGAAGGTAGAAACATTCAGTACTTC	CASSLLPSGPEGRNIQYF
-	-	TRBJ2-1	TRBV7-9	TGTGCCAGCACCCGTTCCGATGAGCAGTTCTTC	CASTRSDEQFF
TRBD2	many	TRBJ2-1	TRBV12-3/TRBV12-4	TGTGCCAGCAGCAAGCGGGAGCCCTTCTCGGGTGAGCAGTTCTTC	CASSKREPFSGEQFF
-	once	TRBJ1-6	TRBV9	TGTGCCAGCTCTTTCGACGGAGAGGCTAATTCACCCCTCCACTTT	CASSFDGEANSPLHF
TRBD2	-	TRBJ2-5	TRBV12-3/TRBV12-4	TGTGCCAGCAGAGCCCTAGCGGGAGTACGTGGAGAGACCCAGTACTTC	CASRALAGVRGETQYF
TRBD1	-	TRBJ1-2	TRBV6-2/TRBV6-3	TGTGCCAGCAGTGAGGACAGGGGGACTGGCTACACCTTC	CASSEDRGTGYTF
-	-	TRBJ2-1	TRBV18	TGTGCCAGCTCACCACTGGATAGCCCATCCAATGAGCAGTTCTTC	CASSPLDSPSNEQFF
-	-	TRBJ2-7	TRBV6-5	TGTGCCAGCAGTTACTCGCCGGGTAGCTCCTACGAGCAGTACTTC	CASSYSPGSSYEQYF
-	few	TRBJ2-7	TRBV12-3/TRBV12-4	TGTGCCAGCAGTTTATTGGTCGACAGCCCCTACGAGCAGTACTTC	CASSLLVDSPYEQYF
-	many	TRBJ2-5	TRBV12-3/TRBV12-4	TGTGCCAGCAGTTTAGGGCAGGCCCCCCAAGAGACCCAGTACTTC	CASSLGQAPQETQYF
TRBD1	-	TRBJ2-1	TRBV7-9	TGTGCCAGCAGGCCGGGACAGGGTCTGAATGAGCAGTTCTTC	CASRPGQGLNEQFF
-	-	TRBJ1-6	TRBV9	TGTGCCAGCAGCGATGGGGCCCGTTCAAATTCACCCCTCCACTTT	CASSDGARSNSPLHF
TRBD1	-	TRBJ2-4	TRBV7-3	TGTGCCAGCAGCGTCTCCGGGACAGAAAACATTCAGTACTTC	CASSVSGTENIQYF
-	few	TRBJ2-1	TRBV27	TGTGCCAGCGGTCCTCCTAGAGACAATGAGCAGTTCTTC	CASGPPRDNEQFF
-	-	TRBJ2-1	TRBV19	TGTGCCAGTAGTGTCCTGTTCAGCGGGACAAATGAGCAGTTCTTC	CASSVLFSGTNEQFF
-	few	TRBJ2-3	TRBV12-3/TRBV12-4	TGTGCCAGCAGTTTCTCGGCGGGCCTTACGAATACGCAGTATTTT	CASSFSAGLTNTQYF
-	few	TRBJ2-7	TRBV20-1	TGCAGTGCCGGGACTCCTACGTACGAGCAGTACTTC	CSAGTPTYEQYF
-	many	TRBJ2-5	TRBV6-1	TGTGCCAGCAGTGACACGGGACAAGAGACCCAGTACTTC	CASSDTGQETQYF
TRBD2	-	TRBJ2-4	TRBV29-1	TGCAGCGTTGAAGACCGGCGGGGGGCCATTCAGTACTTC	CSVEDRRGAIQYF
-	-	TRBJ2-7	TRBV29-1	TGCAGCATAATACAGGGAATGACCTACGAGCAGTACTTC	CSIIQGMTYEQYF
-	-	TRBJ2-5	TRBV2	TGTGCCAGCAGTGAAAGGGGGAAGGAGACCCAGTACTTC	CASSERGKETQYF
-	-	TRBJ2-7	TRBV3-1	TGTGCCAGCAGCCATGGAGGGCGTACTTGGGAGCAGTACTTC	CASSHGGRTWEQYF
TRBD1	few	TRBJ1-1	TRBV29-1	TGCAGCGCCTTGAAGGGGACAGGGGACACTGAAGCTTTCTTT	CSALKGTGDTEAFF
-	-	TRBJ2-7	TRBV7-2	TGTGCCAGCAGCTTAGTGGGGGGGCCTCGGGAGCAGTACTTC	CASSLVGGPREQYF
TRBD1	few	TRBJ2-7	TRBV9	TGTGCCAGCAGCAAACGGGACAGGGGGAGATCCTACGAGCAGTACTTC	CASSKRDRGRSYEQYF
TRBD2	-	TRBJ2-1	TRBV7-3	TGTGCCAGCAGCTTAACCCTCCTACGGGCGGGAGTGCTAGGCTCCTACAATGAGCAGTTCTTC	CASSLTLLRAGVLGSYNEQFF
TRBD2	-	TRBJ2-7	TRBV15	TGTGCCACCAGCAGGCAGCGGGACGGCGACGAGCAGTACTTC	CATSRQRDGDEQYF
TRBD1	few	TRBJ2-7	TRBV29-1	TGCAGCGCTGGGGGACAGGGTTCCTACGAGCAGTACTTC	CSAGGQGSYEQYF
-	-	TRBJ1-1	TRBV7-9	TGTGCCAGCAGCCCCAAATCTGATGAAGCTTTCTTT	CASSPKSDEAFF
-	-	TRBJ2-1	TRBV4-3	TGCGCCAGCAGCCCGGGGCTGGGAGGACCTGGGAATGAGCAGTTCTTC	CASSPGLGGPGNEQFF
-	-	TRBJ1-2	TRBV5-1	TGCGCCAGCAGCTTGTTAGGGGCAAAGAATAACTATGGCTACACCTTC	CASSLLGAKNNYGYTF
-	few	TRBJ1-2	TRBV6-5	TGTGCCAGCAGTTACTCGGCCAGGGGCCATGGCTACACCTTC	CASSYSARGHGYTF
TRBD1	many	TRBJ2-7	TRBV20-1	TGCAGTGCTAGTGACCCAGGGGGCCTCAACTTC	CSASDPGGLNF
-	-	TRBJ2-7	TRBV5-5	TGTGCCAGCAGCTTGTGGCCGAGGGGCAACTACGAGCAGTACTTC	CASSLWPRGNYEQYF
TRBD2	-	TRBJ2-3	TRBV5-1	TGCGCCAGCAGCAAGGATGTAGCGGGGGGGCATAGCACAGATACGCAGTATTTT	CASSKDVAGGHSTDTQYF
TRBD1	-	TRBJ2-7	TRBV10-3	TGTGCCATCAGTGAACGTATAATTTTGGTCGGACAGGACTACGAGCAGTACTTC	CAISERIILVGQDYEQYF
-	-	TRBJ1-1	TRBV29-1	TGCAGCGTTGGTGCCGGGGGGAGGAACACTGAAGCTTTCTTT	CSVGAGGRNTEAFF
-	-	TRBJ2-3	TRBV6-1	TGTGCCAGCAGTGAATTCAGGAGCACAGATACGCAGTATTTT	CASSEFRSTDTQYF